One sample yielded the 9 T cell receptor beta chains listed below, sequenced in a study of blood T cell repertoires in COVID-19 (dated by TCRdb to the early 2020s). The method behind the library was the immunoSEQ multiplex PCR assay. TCRdb took over this immuneACCESS table, retaining in-frame rearrangements with V and J assigned. Such tables are incomplete; in checked studies, under half of the missing clones stem from an unresolved V gene, and the remainder is unexplained. The sample includes approximately 350,000 clones, with less than 90% observed a single time. The top ten clones comprise around 3% of the sample. Sequencing was performed on PBMCs or T cells enriched from blood (not recorded which). Every receptor here comes from a woman in her thirties who had recovered from COVID-19.

This chain joins TRBV6-5 and TRBJ2-7; 8 bases fit TRBD2. V trimming: 7 bases; J trimming: 2 bases; junction bases outside the gene matches: 7. Looked up from germline, CDR1 is MNHEY and CDR2 is SVGAGI. The CDR3 extends over 14 amino acids. DNA of the CDR3: TGTGCCAGCACTAATCCGGGACTAGCCTACGAGCAGTACTTC. Protein product: CASTNPGLAYEQYF.

The chain carries TRBV12-3 or TRBV12-4 and TRBJ1-1, with D unresolved. Trimming shortened V by 6 bases and J by 5 bases, and 13 bases separated the two germline ends. The CDR3 sequence is 13 residues long. The CDR3 DNA reads as TGTGCCAGCAGCGACGAACGGCGGACTGAAGCTTTCTTT. Its translation is CASSDERRTEAFF.

The rearrangement uses TRBV7-8 and TRBJ2-5, with D possibly matching TRBD2 (6 bases). Germline values: CDR1 SGHVS, CDR2 FQNEAQ. This CDR3 comprises 15 residues. V lost 4 bases and J lost 3, with 15 bases in between. The CDR3 here is CASSSSPGLKETQYF. The CDR3 nucleotides read TGTGCCAGCAGCTCGTCACCGGGACTGAAAGAGACCCAGTACTTC. The complete variable domain, with remaining parts taken from reference TRBV7-8 and TRBJ2-5, reads GAGVSQSPRYKVAKRGQDVALRCDPISGHVSLFWYQQALGQGPEFLTYFQNEAQLDKSGLPSDRFFAERPEGSVSTLKIQRTQQEDSAVYLCASSSSPGLKETQYFGPGTRLLVL.

The chain carries TRBV2 and TRBJ2-7, with TRBD1 matching over 9 bases. CDR1 and CDR2 from the germline V gene are SNHLY and FYNNEI. With V trimmed by 5 bases and J by 5 bases, 7 bases remained unmatched. The CDR3 extends over 14 amino acids. CDR3 in amino acids: CASSFRTGANEQYF. As DNA, the CDR3 is TGTGCCAGCAGTTTTCGGACAGGGGCAAACGAGCAGTACTTC.

The chain has TRBV14 and TRBJ2-7; 7 nucleotides agree with TRBD2. After removal of 0 bases from V and 3 bases from J, the junction contained 5 bases not matched to a gene. This CDR3 is 15 amino acids long. Germline-derived CDR1 and CDR2 are SGHDN and FVKESK. The CDR3 DNA reads as TGTGCCAGCAGCCAAGAATCAGGACTAGGCTACGAGCAGTACTTC. It encodes CASSQESGLGYEQYF.

The rearrangement links TRBV6-5 to TRBJ1-1; 8 nucleotides agree with TRBD1. The V gene's germline CDR1 is MNHEY and CDR2 SVGAGI. V dropped 4 bases and J dropped 8; count of bases not matched to a gene: 9. The CDR3 has 14 amino acids. DNA for the CDR3: TGTGCCAGCAGTTTTGGACAGGGCGTAATCGAAGCTTTCTTT. Translation: CASSFGQGVIEAFF.

Only a few counts were recorded for this clone. The rearrangement links TRBV7-9 to TRBJ2-2, with D possibly TRBD2 on 5 matching bases. The CDR3 runs 15 residues. Germline-derived CDR1 and CDR2 are SEHNR and FQNEAQ (reference sequence). Trimming stripped 5 bases from V and 5 bases from J, with 15 bases between. The CDR3 here is CASSPAARATGELFF. DNA of the CDR3: TGTGCCAGCAGCCCAGCGGCGAGGGCAACCGGGGAGCTGTTTTTT.

The chain links TRBV29-1 to TRBJ1-2; tentative D call: TRBD1 (6 bases). Germline assignment: CDR1 SQVTM and CDR2 ANQGSEA. Trimming removed 7 bases from V and 3 bases from J, with 18 bases in between. This CDR3 spans 14 amino acids. CDR3 nucleotides: TGCAGCGGCTTGCGGGGGGCAGGAGACTATGGCTACACCTTC. As protein: CSGLRGAGDYGYTF.

The rearrangement joins TRBV9 to TRBJ2-3; 11 nucleotides match TRBD2. This CDR3 spans 17 amino acids. V gave up 0 bases and J gave up 5 bases; unmatched junction bases: 8. Germline V lookup: CDR1 SGDLS, CDR2 YYNGEE. CDR3 nucleotide sequence: TGTGCCAGCAGCGTAGGGGTAGCGGGAGGGCTCGGAGATACGCAGTATTTT. Protein: CASSVGVAGGLGDTQYF.